Following are 4 T cell receptor beta chains from one sample sequenced in a study of blood T cell repertoires in COVID-19 (TCRdb year 2020). The library was prepared using the immunoSEQ multiplex PCR assay. TCRdb stores this immuneACCESS table with in-frame sequences only. Part of the clones is absent; in the studies checked, under half of the shortfall reflects unresolved V genes, and no reason is known for the rest. The sample has about 300,000 clones on record, roughly 88% of them singletons. The top ten hold over 6% of the sample. The sequenced material came from peripheral blood. The receptors shown here come from a woman in her twenties or thirties who had recovered from COVID-19.

The chain uses TRBV7-3 and TRBJ2-2; D not resolved. This CDR3 spans 15 amino acids. Germline V gene sequence: CDR1 SGHTA, CDR2 FQGTGA. With 2 bases removed from V and 2 bases from J, the gap between germline ends came to 9 bases. Here the CDR3 reads CASSLVQANTGELFF. The CDR3 nucleotides read TGTGCCAGCAGCTTAGTTCAGGCAAACACCGGGGAGCTGTTTTTT. The whole variable domain, filled in from reference TRBV7-3 and TRBJ2-2, reads GAGVSQTPSNKVTEKGKYVELRCDPISGHTALYWYRQSLGQGPEFLIYFQGTGAADDSGLPNDRFFAVRPEGSVSTLKIQRTERGDSAVYLCASSLVQANTGELFFGEGSRLTVL.

The rearrangement joins TRBV7-2 to TRBJ1-2; D is possibly TRBD1 (5 bases). The CDR3 is 14 amino acids. CDR1 is SGHTA and CDR2 is FQGNSA in the germline V gene. Trimming pared 5 bases from V and 4 bases from J, leaving 14 bases between. The CDR3 DNA reads as TGTGCCAGCAGCCCCGACAGCGTGTCCTATGGCTACACCTTC. Protein: CASSPDSVSYGYTF.

This clone has just a few counts. The rearrangement links TRBV4-1 to TRBJ1-5; 8 positions match TRBD1. Germline assignment: CDR1 MGHRA and CDR2 YSYEKL. The CDR3 is 16 residues long. V lost 2 bases, J lost 1 base, and 4 bases stayed unmatched. The CDR3 nucleotides read TGCGCCAGCAGCCAACCTTGGACAGGGAGCAATCAGCCCCAGCATTTT. Translated: CASSQPWTGSNQPQHF.

This chain's CDR3 is CASSLRGNGYTF. The CDR3 DNA reads TGTGCCAGCAGCTTGAGAGGGAATGGCTACACCTTC. The rearrangement joins TRBV5-6 to TRBJ1-2; no reliable D call. This CDR3 has 12 amino acids. CDR1 and CDR2 from the germline V gene are SGHDT and YYEEEE. V lost 1 base and J lost 6, with 7 bases in between.